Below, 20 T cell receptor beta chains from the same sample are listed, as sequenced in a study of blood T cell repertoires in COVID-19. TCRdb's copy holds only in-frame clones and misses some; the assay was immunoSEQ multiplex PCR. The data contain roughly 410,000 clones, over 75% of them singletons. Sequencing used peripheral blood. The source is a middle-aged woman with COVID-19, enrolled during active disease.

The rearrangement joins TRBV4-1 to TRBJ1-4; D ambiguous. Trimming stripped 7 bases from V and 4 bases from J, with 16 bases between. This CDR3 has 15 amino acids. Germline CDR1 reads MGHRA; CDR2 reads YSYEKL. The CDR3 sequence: CASTRVGVFNEKLFF. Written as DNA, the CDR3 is TGCGCCAGCACCCGCGTGGGAGTCTTTAATGAAAAACTGTTTTTT.

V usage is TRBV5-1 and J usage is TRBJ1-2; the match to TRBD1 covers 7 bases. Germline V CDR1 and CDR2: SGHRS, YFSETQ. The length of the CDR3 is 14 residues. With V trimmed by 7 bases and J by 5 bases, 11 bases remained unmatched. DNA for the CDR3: TGCGCCAGCGCTCCGACAGGGTTAAGTTATGGCTACACCTTC. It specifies CASAPTGLSYGYTF.

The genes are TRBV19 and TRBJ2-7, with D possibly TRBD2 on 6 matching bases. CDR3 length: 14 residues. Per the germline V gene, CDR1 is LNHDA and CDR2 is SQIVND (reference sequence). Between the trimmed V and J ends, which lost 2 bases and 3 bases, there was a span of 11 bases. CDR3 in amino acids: CASSIYGGNYEQYF. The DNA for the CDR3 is TGTGCCAGTAGTATATATGGGGGGAACTACGAGCAGTACTTC.

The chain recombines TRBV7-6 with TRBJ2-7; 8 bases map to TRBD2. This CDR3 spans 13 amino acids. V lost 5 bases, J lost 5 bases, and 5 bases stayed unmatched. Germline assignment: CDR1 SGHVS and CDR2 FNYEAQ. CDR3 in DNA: TGTGCCAGCAGCCGGGGGGGGAGCGACGAGCAGTACTTC. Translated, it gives CASSRGGSDEQYF.

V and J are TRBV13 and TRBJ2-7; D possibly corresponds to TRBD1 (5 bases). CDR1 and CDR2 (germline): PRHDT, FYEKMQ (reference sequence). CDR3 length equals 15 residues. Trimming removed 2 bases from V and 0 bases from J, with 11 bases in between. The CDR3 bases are TGTGCCAGCAGCTTACAGGGATTAAGCTCCTACGAGCAGTACTTC. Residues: CASSLQGLSSYEQYF.

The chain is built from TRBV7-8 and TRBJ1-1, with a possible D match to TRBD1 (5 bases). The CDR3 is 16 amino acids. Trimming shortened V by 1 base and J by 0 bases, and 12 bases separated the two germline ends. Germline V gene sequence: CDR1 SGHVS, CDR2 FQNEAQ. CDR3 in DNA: TGTGCCAGCAGCTTAGAGGACACTCAACTGAACACTGAAGCTTTCTTT. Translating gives CASSLEDTQLNTEAFF. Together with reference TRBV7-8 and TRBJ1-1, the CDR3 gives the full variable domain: GAGVSQSPRYKVAKRGQDVALRCDPISGHVSLFWYQQALGQGPEFLTYFQNEAQLDKSGLPSDRFFAERPEGSVSTLKIQRTQQEDSAVYLCASSLEDTQLNTEAFFGQGTRLTVV.

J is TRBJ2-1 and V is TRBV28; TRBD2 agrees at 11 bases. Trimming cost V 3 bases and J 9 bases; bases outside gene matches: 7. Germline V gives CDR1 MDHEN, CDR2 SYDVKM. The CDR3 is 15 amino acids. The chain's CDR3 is CASSFNSGRAGEQFF. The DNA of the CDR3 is TGTGCCAGCAGTTTTAATAGCGGGAGGGCCGGTGAGCAGTTCTTC.

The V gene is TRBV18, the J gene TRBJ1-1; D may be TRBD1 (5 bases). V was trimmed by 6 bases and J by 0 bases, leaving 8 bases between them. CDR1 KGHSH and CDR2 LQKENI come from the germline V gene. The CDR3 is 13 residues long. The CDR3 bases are TGTGCCAGCTCGCAGACAGTGAACACTGAAGCTTTCTTT. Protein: CASSQTVNTEAFF. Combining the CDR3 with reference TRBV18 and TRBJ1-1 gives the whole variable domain NAGVMQNPRHLVRRRGQEARLRCSPMKGHSHVYWYRQLPEEGLKFMVYLQKENIIDESGMPKERFSAEFPKEGPSILRIQQVVRGDSAAYFCASSQTVNTEAFFGQGTRLTVV.

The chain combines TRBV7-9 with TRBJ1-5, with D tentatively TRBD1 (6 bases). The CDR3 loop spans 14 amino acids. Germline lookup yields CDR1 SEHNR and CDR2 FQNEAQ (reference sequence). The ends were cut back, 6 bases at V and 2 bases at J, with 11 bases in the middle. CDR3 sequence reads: CASSQDSRNQPQHF. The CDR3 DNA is TGTGCCAGCAGTCAGGACAGCCGCAATCAGCCCCAGCATTTT. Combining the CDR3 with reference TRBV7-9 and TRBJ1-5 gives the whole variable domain DTGVSQNPRHKITKRGQNVTFRCDPISEHNRLYWYRQTLGQGPEFLTYFQNEAQLEKSRLLSDRFSAERPKGSFSTLEIQRTEQGDSAMYLCASSQDSRNQPQHFGDGTRLSIL.

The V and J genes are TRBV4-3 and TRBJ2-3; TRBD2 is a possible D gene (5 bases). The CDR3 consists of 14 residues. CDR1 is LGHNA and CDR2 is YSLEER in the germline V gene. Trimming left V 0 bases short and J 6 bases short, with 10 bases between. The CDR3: CASSQDKAVDTQYF. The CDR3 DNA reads TGCGCCAGCAGCCAAGATAAAGCGGTTGATACGCAGTATTTT.

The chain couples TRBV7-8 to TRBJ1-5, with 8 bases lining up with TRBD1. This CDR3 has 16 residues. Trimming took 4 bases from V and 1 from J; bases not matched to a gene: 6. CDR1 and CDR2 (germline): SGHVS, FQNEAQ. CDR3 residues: CASSSDRVRSNQPQHF. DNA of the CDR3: TGTGCCAGCAGCTCGGACAGGGTTCGGAGCAATCAGCCCCAGCATTTT.

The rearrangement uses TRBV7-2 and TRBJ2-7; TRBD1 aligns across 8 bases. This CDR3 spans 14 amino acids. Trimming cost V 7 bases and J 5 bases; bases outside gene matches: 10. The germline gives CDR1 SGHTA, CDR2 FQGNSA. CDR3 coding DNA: TGTGCCAGCACCTCGGACAGGGTAATAAACGAGCAGTACTTC. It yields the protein CASTSDRVINEQYF.

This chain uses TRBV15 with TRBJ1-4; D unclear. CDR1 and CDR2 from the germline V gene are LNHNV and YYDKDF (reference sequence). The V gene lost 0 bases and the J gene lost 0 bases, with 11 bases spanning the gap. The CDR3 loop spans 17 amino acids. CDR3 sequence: CATSRDPPRATNEKLFF. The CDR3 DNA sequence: TGTGCCACCAGCAGAGATCCCCCGCGAGCAACTAATGAAAAACTGTTTTTT.

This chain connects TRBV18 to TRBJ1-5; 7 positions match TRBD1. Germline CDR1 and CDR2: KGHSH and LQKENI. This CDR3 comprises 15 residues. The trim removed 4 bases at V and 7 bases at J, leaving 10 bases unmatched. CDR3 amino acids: CASSQSTGSGQPQHF. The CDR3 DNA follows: TGTGCCAGCTCACAGTCGACAGGGTCCGGACAGCCCCAGCATTTT.

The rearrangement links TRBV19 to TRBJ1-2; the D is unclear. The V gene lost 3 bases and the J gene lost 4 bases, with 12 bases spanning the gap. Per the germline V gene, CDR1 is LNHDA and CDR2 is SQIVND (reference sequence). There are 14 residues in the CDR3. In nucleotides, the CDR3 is TGTGCCAGTAGTATGGAACCGCGGGCCTATGGCTACACCTTC. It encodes CASSMEPRAYGYTF.

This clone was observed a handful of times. CDR3 sequence (DNA): TGTGCCAGCAGCCTGTTTGAGGTCACAATCGGCTCTGGAAACACCATATATTTT. Protein: CASSLFEVTIGSGNTIYF. This chain connects TRBV5-6 to TRBJ1-3; no reliable D call. V shed 4 bases and J shed 0 bases, with 20 bases lying between them. The CDR3 has 18 amino acids. Per germline, CDR1 SGHDT and CDR2 YYEEEE.

The CDR3 region is CASSLVNGGQETQYF. CDR3 coding DNA: TGCGCCAGCAGCTTGGTTAATGGCGGACAAGAGACCCAGTACTTC. J is TRBJ2-5 and V is TRBV5-1; no clear D. This CDR3 has 15 residues. Germline CDR1 reads SGHRS; CDR2 reads YFSETQ. Deletions cut 0 bases from V and 2 bases from J, with 11 bases between.

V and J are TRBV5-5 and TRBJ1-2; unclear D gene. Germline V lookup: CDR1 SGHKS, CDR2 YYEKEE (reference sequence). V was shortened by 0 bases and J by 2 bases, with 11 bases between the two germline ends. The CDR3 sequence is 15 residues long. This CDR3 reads CASSLETAANYGYTF. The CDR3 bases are TGTGCCAGCAGCTTGGAAACTGCCGCAAACTATGGCTACACCTTC.

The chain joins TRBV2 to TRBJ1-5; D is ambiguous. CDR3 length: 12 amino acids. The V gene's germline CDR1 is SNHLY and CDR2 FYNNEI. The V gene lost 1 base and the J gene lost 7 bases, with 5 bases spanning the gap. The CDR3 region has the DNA TGTGCCAGCAGTGAAGAGCAACAGCCCCAGCATTTT. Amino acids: CASSEEQQPQHF. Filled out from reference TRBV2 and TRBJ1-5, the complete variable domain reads EPEVTQTPSHQVTQMGQEVILRCVPISNHLYFYWYRQILGQKVEFLVSFYNNEISEKSEIFDDQFSVERPDGSNFTLKIRSTKLEDSAMYFCASSEEQQPQHFGDGTRLSIL.

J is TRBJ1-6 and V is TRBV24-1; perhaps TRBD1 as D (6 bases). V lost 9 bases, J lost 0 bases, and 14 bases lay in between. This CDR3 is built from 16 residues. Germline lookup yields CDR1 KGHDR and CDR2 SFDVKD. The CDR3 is CATQRQESSYNSPLHF. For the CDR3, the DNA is TGTGCCACCCAAAGACAGGAGAGCTCCTATAATTCACCCCTCCACTTT.